This T cell receptor beta chain was observed in a study of Ad26.COV2.S vaccination and SARS-CoV-2 variants. Study at large: Participant was drawn from the COV1001 Ad26.COV2.S trial arm. Points from the study as a whole: People who got the vaccine or the placebo had similar non-spike TCR breadth.

Notes on this clone: No antigen is known for it.

V lost 4 bases and J lost 2, with 19 bases in between. CDR3 length: 17 residues. Germline CDR1 SGHTS, CDR2 YDEGEE. Treatment noted: over 15 received Ad26.COV2.S at low or high dose, single or two shots; about 5 received placebo; per-sample allocation not given. It was on day 63 after the first vaccine or placebo injection that samples were taken. The assay was immunoSEQ multiplex PCR, and TCRdb's table has in-frame clones only and misses some. Among 300,000 to 500,000 clones listed, 80% to 90% were seen once. The specimen comprised peripheral blood, sampled in a trial of Ad26.COV2.S vaccine versus placebo. This clonotype originated in a person between 18 and 60 years old who received the Ad26.COV2.S COVID-19 vaccine or a placebo. The J gene is TRBJ1-5, the V gene TRBV5-8, with D tentatively TRBD1 (6 bases). The DNA of the CDR3 is TGTGCCAGCAGCGACACACCAGGGGATTGGGGCAATCAGCCCCAGCATTTT. Amino acids: CASSDTPGDWGNQPQHF.